Sequencing of this T cell receptor (beta chain) was carried out in a study of identical twins. Study-wide results and limits: Reduced insertions were recorded for abundant cord blood beta clonotypes, with no such pattern in memory repertoires. Rather than following the same donors, the conclusions depended on cross-sectional statistical analysis.

Worth noting for this clonotype: Its matching antigen is unknown.

The CDR3 length is 16 residues. The germline gives CDR1 MNHEY, CDR2 SVGEGT. V was pared by 0 bases and J by 2 bases, with 11 bases between. Template switching added a universal primer site; cDNA carried unique molecular identifiers. One entry per CDR3 protein results from TCRdb running MiXCR on the 5' RACE reads. There are about 530,000 distinct CDR3 sequences in the sample; about 22% occur only once, and approximately 0.52% lies in the top ten. These data also formed part of another study, on yellow fever vaccine responses in identical twins.

The gene calls are TRBV6-2 or TRBV6-3 and TRBJ2-1; D might be TRBD2 (6 bases). Material for sequencing was CD4+ T cells sorted from blood. The sequence came from a woman aged 18-35 years in good health. The CDR3 loop is CASSYSGLRPYNEQFF. Written as DNA, the CDR3 is TGTGCCAGCAGTTACTCGGGACTCCGCCCCTACAATGAGCAGTTCTTC.